This T cell receptor beta chain originates from a study of T cell repertoires in cytomegalovirus infection. Whole-study context: CMV infection and matching HLA type were both indicated by public TCR beta signatures.

Study-wide findings and caveats: Accumulated public TCR beta family frequency recognized individuals carrying CMV together with the relevant HLA.

V trimming: 1 base; J trimming: 3 bases; junction bases outside the gene matches: 7. CDR3 length: 17 amino acids. Per the germline V gene, CDR1 is MNHNS and CDR2 is SASEGT. TCRdb re-called the reads with MiXCR, one entry per CDR3 protein. The sample holds around 750,000 distinct CDR3 sequences, 32% seen once. This clonotype was seen only a few times. Its antigen is not known. Sequenced material: cultured CD8+ T cells from PBMCs, taken from culture after CMV antigen stimulation. The receptor's source is a human donor in good health (CMV status not recorded). Some clones in this sample may be carry-over from other donors' samples. This chain joins TRBV6-1 and TRBJ1-5, with 9 bases aligning to TRBD1. The CDR3 DNA reads as TGTGCCAGCAGTGAAGGCTTGGGACAGGGATACAATCAGCCCCAGCATTTT. It translates to CASSEGLGQGYNQPQHF.